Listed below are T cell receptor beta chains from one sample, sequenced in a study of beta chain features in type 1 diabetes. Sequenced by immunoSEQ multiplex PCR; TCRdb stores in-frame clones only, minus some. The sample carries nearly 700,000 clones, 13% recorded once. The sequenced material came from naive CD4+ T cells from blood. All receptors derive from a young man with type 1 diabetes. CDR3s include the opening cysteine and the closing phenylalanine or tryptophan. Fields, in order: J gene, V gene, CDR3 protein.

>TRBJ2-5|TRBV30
CAWSGQETQYF
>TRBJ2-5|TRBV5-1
CASSLNPDRTAQTQYF
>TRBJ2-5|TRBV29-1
CSVMTGPQETQYF
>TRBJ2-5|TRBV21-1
CASSNQKQETQYF
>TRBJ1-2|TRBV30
CAWGAYGYTF
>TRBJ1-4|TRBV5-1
CASSPQGDATNEKLFF
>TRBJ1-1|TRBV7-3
CASSLTPQKEAFF
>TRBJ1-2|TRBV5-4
CASSLDRRGGPYGYTF
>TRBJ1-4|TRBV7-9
CASSPPDEKLFF
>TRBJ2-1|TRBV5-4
CASSPGEGEGPYNEQFF
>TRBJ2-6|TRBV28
CASSLGLSGANVLTF
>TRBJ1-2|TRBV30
CASDRTHYGYTF
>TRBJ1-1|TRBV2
CASSDGTANTEAFF
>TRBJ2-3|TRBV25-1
CASSVVEPTDTQYF
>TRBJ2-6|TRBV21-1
CASSGQGVISGANVLTF
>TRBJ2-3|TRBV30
CAFRGAGGTDTQYF
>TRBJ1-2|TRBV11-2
CASSLGPVYGYTF
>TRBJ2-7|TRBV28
CASSLPAGREQYF
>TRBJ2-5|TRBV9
CASSADRGQETQYF
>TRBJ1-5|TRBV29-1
CSVEEEGGQPQHF
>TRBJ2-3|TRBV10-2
CASSPPGDTQYF
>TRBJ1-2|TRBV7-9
CASSLEQGADTF
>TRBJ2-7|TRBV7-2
CASSGGTGAIYEQYF
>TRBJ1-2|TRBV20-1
CSDDYGYTF
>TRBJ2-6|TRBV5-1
CASSLLTTSGANVLTF
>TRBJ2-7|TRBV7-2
CASSPGTKGGEQYF
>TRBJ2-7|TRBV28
CASSSAESYEQYF
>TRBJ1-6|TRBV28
CASNRGVSLHF
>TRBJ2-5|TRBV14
CASSQDLGGTQYF
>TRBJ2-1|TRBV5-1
CASSGASGGSYNEQFF
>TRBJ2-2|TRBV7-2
CASSLGGVDTGELFF
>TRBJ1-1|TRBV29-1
CSVADFNTEAFF
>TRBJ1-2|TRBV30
CAWSVPDGYTF
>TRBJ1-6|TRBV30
CAWSVGTTAQGNNSPLHF
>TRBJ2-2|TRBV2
CASSLTSRGGTGELFF
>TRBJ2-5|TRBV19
CASSIGQTYQETQYF
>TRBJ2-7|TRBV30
CAWSPPDQRTGGLRF
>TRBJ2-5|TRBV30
CAWKFAGGRETQYF
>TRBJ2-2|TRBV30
CAWRLTGGTGELFF
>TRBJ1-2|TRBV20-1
CSARDYGPDTF
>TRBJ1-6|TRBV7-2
CASSKTVGVNSPLHF
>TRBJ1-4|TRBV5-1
CASSPVPGDNEKLFF
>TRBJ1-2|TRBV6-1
CASSDQQNNYGYTF
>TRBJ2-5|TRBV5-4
CASSLALAGQETQYF
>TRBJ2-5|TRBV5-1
CASSLDVSPGLDTQYF
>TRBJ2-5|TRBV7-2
CASSLQAGPETQYF
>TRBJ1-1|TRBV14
CASSQEYRAVPEAFF
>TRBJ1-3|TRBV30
CARGSTGNTIYF
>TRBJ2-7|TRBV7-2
CASSLTAGGYEQYF
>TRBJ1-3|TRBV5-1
CASSPTTGNTIYF
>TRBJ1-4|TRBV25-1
CASSDYREAGEKLFF
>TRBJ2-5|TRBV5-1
CASSEGGETQYF
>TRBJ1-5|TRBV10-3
CAISPGQEHQPQHF